This section outlines one T cell receptor beta chain sequence together with its context. Antigen unknown. The donors belonged to the approximately 120-subject validation cohort, separate from the roughly 650-subject first cohort. This sample stems from a study of cytomegalovirus exposure and HLA in healthy donors. On the study more broadly: The same platform as the approximately 640 first-cohort repertoires was used for the 90 to 150 validation repertoires, a later analysis reported.

Study-level findings and limits: Most sequenced TCRs were rare (though some public TCRs occurred in many donors). Three chains linked to CMV were shown in vitro to be specific for CMV antigens.

The method was immunoSEQ multiplex PCR; TCRdb's version includes in-frame clones alone and lacks a portion of them. Of 150,000 to 200,000 clones in the sample, about 90% were seen once. This TCR derives from a woman aged 25 to 39 in good health and CMV-seronegative. Input material: PBMCs.

In DNA, the CDR3 is TGTGCCAGCAGCTCGGGGGGGCGGACGAATTACGAGCAGTACTTC. This translates into CASSSGGRTNYEQYF. The chain joins TRBV7-9 to TRBJ2-7; 8 bases match TRBD2. Germline V gene sequence: CDR1 SEHNR, CDR2 FQNEAQ (reference sequence). The CDR3 has 15 residues. Trimming took 4 bases from V and 4 from J; bases not matched to a gene: 9.